This TCR beta chain was obtained from a study of CD8+CD57+ T cells in acquired aplastic anemia. On the study more broadly: When averaged, DNA from sorted CD4+ and CD8+ cells came to about 3 ug.

Remarks on this clonotype: Antigen specificity is unknown.

Genomic DNA acted as the template from which TCR beta VDJ combination and CDR3 sequence profiling were carried out. TCRdb re-analysed the reads in MiXCR, keeping a single row per CDR3 protein. The table includes around 180,000 distinct CDR3 sequences, 50% to 75% detected once. General study findings and limits: Patients had twenty-nine CD8+ CDR3 sequences in common with controls (the shared set). Patients and controls were not found to differ significantly in CD8+ Simpson's diversity.

There are 12 residues in the CDR3. V lost 5 bases and J 2 bases, leaving 6 bases between the germline ends. The source is a human donor in good health. The chain couples TRBV12-3 or TRBV12-4 to TRBJ1-2; D remains unclear. Material: sorted CD4+, CD8+, or CD8+CD57+ T cells (not recorded which) from PBMCs. This CDR3 reads CASSRRNYGYTF. The CDR3 coding sequence is TGTGCCAGCAGTAGGAGAAACTATGGCTACACCTTC.